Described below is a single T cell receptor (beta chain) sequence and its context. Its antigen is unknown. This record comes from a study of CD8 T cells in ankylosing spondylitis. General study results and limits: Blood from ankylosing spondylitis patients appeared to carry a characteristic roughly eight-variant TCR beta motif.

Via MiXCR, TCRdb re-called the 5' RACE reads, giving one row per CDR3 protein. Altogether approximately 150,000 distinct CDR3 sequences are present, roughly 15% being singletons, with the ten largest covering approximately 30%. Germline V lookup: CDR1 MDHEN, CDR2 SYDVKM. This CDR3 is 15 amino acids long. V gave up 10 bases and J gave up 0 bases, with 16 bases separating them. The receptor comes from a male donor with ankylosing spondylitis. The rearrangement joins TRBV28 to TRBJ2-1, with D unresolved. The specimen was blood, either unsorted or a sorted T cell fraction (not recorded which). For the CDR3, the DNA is TGTGCCACTCTAAGTCCCTCTAGCTCCTACAATGAGCAGTTCTTC. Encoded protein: CATLSPSSSYNEQFF.